This entry lists 12 T cell receptor beta chains sequenced from one sample in a study of naive and memory T cell subsets. The antigens these receptors bind are not known. Overall study results and limits: Naive repertoires, especially CD8, held a few larger clonotypes, possibly memory cells re-expressing CD45RA.

Both TRBC1 and TRBC2 were covered by a beta constant-region primer of two equimolar oligonucleotides. Four rounds of PCR amplified the ligated cDNA using nested alpha and beta constant-region primers plus SP2. TCRdb re-derived calls from the UMI-ligation and nested PCR reads in MiXCR, one entry per CDR3 protein. The sample holds 150,000 or so distinct CDR3 sequences, approximately 22% seen once. The sequencing input was naive CD4+ T cells from blood. These receptors came from a human donor in good health.

The CDR3 is CSGKKRLSGQQETQYF. The CDR3 region has the DNA TGCAGCGGCAAAAAGAGGCTATCGGGCCAACAAGAGACCCAGTACTTC. The V call is TRBV29-1, the J call TRBJ2-5; D call uncertain. Trimming cost V 7 bases and J 2 bases, with 23 bases left between them. The CDR3 runs 16 residues. CDR1 SQVTM and CDR2 ANQGSEA come from the germline V gene.

The table lists this clonotype with a few counts. J is TRBJ2-1 and V is TRBV7-6, with no clear D. The germline V gene encodes CDR1 SGHVS and CDR2 FNYEAQ. Trimming shortened V by 5 bases and J by 6 bases, and 17 bases separated the two germline ends. CDR3 length: 15 amino acids. CDR3: CASSLSETRANEQFF. The CDR3 nucleotides read TGTGCCAGCAGCCTCTCGGAGACACGGGCCAATGAGCAGTTCTTC.

This clonotype was counted only a few times. The V call is TRBV6-5, the J call TRBJ2-3; perhaps TRBD2 as D (6 bases). The CDR3 length is 13 residues. Germline-derived CDR1 and CDR2 are MNHEY and SVGAGI. V was pared by 7 bases and J by 9 bases, with 17 bases between. This CDR3 is CASISPGSSTQYF. The DNA of the CDR3 is TGTGCCAGCATCTCCCCCGGGAGTTCGACGCAGTATTTT.

This clonotype was seen at least ten times. The chain is built from TRBV20-1 and TRBJ1-5; D is possibly TRBD1 (6 bases). Looked up from germline, CDR1 is DFQATT and CDR2 is SNEGSKA (reference sequence). Between the trimmed V and J ends, which lost 3 bases and 4 bases, there was a span of 10 bases. This CDR3 region has 13 residues. CDR3 loop: CSASQGTNQPQHF. DNA for the CDR3: TGCAGTGCTAGTCAGGGGACTAATCAGCCCCAGCATTTT.

This clonotype appeared a few times. This rearrangement joins TRBV12-3 or TRBV12-4 to TRBJ2-2; D uncertain. CDR3 length: 14 amino acids. V lost 4 bases, J lost 0 bases, and 6 bases lay in between. Written as DNA, the CDR3 is TGTGCCAGCAGTTCTGGGACGAACACCGGGGAGCTGTTTTTT. It specifies CASSSGTNTGELFF.

In this sample, this clonotype turned up a few times. The chain has TRBV28 and TRBJ1-2; D uncertain. Trimming took 5 bases from V and 0 from J, leaving 13 bases between them. CDR1 is MDHEN and CDR2 is SYDVKM in the germline V gene. The CDR3 loop spans 15 amino acids. CDR3 sequence: CASSNAGPPNYGYTF. The CDR3 bases are TGTGCCAGCAGTAACGCAGGCCCTCCTAACTATGGCTACACCTTC.

The chain links TRBV7-2 to TRBJ2-1; 15 bases map to TRBD2. CDR1 and CDR2 from the germline V gene are SGHTA and FQGNSA. V shed 5 bases and J 6 bases; nucleotides not matched to a gene: 8. The CDR3 spans 17 residues. CDR3 residues: CASSGPGLAGGTNEQFF. The CDR3 coding sequence is TGTGCCAGCAGCGGTCCGGGACTAGCGGGAGGAACCAATGAGCAGTTCTTC.

This chain links TRBV20-1 with TRBJ2-7; 8 nucleotides align to TRBD1. The length of the CDR3 is 13 residues. The J segment lost 4 bases and the V segment lost 6 bases, leaving 8 bases of the junction unmatched. The V gene's germline CDR1 is DFQATT and CDR2 SNEGSKA (reference sequence). The CDR3 DNA is TGCAGTGCGAGTCGGGACAGGCAATACGAGCAGTACTTC. It is translated as CSASRDRQYEQYF.

This clonotype has a count of ten or more. This CDR3 is CSAPQGGDQPQHF. The CDR3, as DNA: TGCAGTGCTCCACAGGGGGGAGATCAGCCCCAGCATTTT. The rearrangement links TRBV20-1 to TRBJ1-5; 8 positions match TRBD1. In germline, CDR1 is DFQATT, CDR2 SNEGSKA (reference sequence). This CDR3 spans 13 amino acids. V lost 5 bases, J lost 5 bases, and 5 bases stayed unmatched.

The gene calls are TRBV6-5 and TRBJ2-7, with a tentative D call TRBD2 (5 bases). V gave up 6 bases and J gave up 6 bases, with 18 bases separating them. This CDR3 contains 14 residues. The germline gives CDR1 MNHEY, CDR2 SVGAGI. The CDR3 is CASRGSGGPSEQYF. The CDR3 bases are TGTGCCAGCAGGGGATCCGGAGGCCCTAGCGAGCAGTACTTC.

This clonotype was counted only a few times. V usage is TRBV12-3 or TRBV12-4 and J usage is TRBJ2-7; D not resolved. The germline V and J ends were trimmed by 4 bases and 3 bases, with 10 bases remaining between them. CDR3 size: 13 residues. CDR3 sequence (DNA): TGTGCCAGCAGTTCCCGGACCATCTACGAGCAGTACTTC. As protein: CASSSRTIYEQYF.

J is TRBJ1-2 and V is TRBV7-2; D remains ambiguous. V lost 5 bases and J 5 bases, leaving 15 bases between the germline ends. The CDR3 has 14 residues. Germline V gene sequence: CDR1 SGHTA, CDR2 FQGNSA. The DNA for the CDR3 is TGTGCCAGCAGCCCCAGTGTGCGCACGTATGGCTACACCTTC. This sequence encodes CASSPSVRTYGYTF.